This T cell receptor beta chain emerged from a study of blood T cell repertoires in COVID-19. On the study more broadly: The analysed material was cDNA or gDNA that came from T cells, B-cell-depleted T cells, or PBMCs.

The data were produced by immunoSEQ multiplex PCR, yet TCRdb's version contains in-frame clones alone and is incomplete. This table holds approximately 96,000 clones, 90% to 95% found once. The CDR3 has 17 residues. The germline gives CDR1 SGHTA, CDR2 FQGNSA. V gave up 2 bases and J gave up 0 bases; unmatched junction bases: 6. The chain uses TRBV7-2 and TRBJ1-5; TRBD1 matches 8 bases. The sequencing sample was made of peripheral blood. The sequence derives from a man between 60 and 75 years old with acute or convalescent COVID-19. CDR3 sequence: CASSLLGQDYSNQPQHF. The CDR3 region has the DNA TGTGCCAGCAGCTTACTGGGACAGGACTATAGCAATCAGCCCCAGCATTTT.